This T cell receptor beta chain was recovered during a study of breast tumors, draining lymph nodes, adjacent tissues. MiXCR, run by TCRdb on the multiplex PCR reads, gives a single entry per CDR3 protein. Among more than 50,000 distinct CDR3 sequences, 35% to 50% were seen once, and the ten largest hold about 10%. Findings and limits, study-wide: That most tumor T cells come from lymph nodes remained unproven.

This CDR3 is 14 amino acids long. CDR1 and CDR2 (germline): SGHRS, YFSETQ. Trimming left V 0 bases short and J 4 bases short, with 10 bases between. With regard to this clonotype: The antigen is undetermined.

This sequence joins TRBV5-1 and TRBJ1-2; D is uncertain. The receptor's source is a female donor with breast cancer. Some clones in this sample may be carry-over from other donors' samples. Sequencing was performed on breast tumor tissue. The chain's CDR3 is CASSLGTPSYGYTF. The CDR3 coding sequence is TGCGCCAGCAGCTTGGGGACTCCGAGCTATGGCTACACCTTC.